Detailed here is one T cell receptor (beta chain). The sample comes from a study of cytomegalovirus exposure and HLA in healthy donors. The CDR3 consists of 17 residues. PCR involved 60 Vbeta and 13 Jbeta primers. The protocol was immunoSEQ multiplex PCR, while the TCRdb copy is restricted to in-frame clones and leaves out a portion. The sample carries approximately 150,000 clones, 68% recorded once. Material: PBMCs. The V and J genes are TRBV21-1 and TRBJ2-7; TRBD1, as called in the table, went unchecked against the DNA. TRBV21-1 is termed a pseudogene. This TCR was sampled from a woman in her 40s in good health and CMV-seropositive. The CDR3 protein is CASSKTSKQGHSYEQYF. The DNA of the CDR3 is TGTGCCAGCAGCAAAACCTCGAAGCAGGGGCACTCCTACGAGCAGTACTTC.